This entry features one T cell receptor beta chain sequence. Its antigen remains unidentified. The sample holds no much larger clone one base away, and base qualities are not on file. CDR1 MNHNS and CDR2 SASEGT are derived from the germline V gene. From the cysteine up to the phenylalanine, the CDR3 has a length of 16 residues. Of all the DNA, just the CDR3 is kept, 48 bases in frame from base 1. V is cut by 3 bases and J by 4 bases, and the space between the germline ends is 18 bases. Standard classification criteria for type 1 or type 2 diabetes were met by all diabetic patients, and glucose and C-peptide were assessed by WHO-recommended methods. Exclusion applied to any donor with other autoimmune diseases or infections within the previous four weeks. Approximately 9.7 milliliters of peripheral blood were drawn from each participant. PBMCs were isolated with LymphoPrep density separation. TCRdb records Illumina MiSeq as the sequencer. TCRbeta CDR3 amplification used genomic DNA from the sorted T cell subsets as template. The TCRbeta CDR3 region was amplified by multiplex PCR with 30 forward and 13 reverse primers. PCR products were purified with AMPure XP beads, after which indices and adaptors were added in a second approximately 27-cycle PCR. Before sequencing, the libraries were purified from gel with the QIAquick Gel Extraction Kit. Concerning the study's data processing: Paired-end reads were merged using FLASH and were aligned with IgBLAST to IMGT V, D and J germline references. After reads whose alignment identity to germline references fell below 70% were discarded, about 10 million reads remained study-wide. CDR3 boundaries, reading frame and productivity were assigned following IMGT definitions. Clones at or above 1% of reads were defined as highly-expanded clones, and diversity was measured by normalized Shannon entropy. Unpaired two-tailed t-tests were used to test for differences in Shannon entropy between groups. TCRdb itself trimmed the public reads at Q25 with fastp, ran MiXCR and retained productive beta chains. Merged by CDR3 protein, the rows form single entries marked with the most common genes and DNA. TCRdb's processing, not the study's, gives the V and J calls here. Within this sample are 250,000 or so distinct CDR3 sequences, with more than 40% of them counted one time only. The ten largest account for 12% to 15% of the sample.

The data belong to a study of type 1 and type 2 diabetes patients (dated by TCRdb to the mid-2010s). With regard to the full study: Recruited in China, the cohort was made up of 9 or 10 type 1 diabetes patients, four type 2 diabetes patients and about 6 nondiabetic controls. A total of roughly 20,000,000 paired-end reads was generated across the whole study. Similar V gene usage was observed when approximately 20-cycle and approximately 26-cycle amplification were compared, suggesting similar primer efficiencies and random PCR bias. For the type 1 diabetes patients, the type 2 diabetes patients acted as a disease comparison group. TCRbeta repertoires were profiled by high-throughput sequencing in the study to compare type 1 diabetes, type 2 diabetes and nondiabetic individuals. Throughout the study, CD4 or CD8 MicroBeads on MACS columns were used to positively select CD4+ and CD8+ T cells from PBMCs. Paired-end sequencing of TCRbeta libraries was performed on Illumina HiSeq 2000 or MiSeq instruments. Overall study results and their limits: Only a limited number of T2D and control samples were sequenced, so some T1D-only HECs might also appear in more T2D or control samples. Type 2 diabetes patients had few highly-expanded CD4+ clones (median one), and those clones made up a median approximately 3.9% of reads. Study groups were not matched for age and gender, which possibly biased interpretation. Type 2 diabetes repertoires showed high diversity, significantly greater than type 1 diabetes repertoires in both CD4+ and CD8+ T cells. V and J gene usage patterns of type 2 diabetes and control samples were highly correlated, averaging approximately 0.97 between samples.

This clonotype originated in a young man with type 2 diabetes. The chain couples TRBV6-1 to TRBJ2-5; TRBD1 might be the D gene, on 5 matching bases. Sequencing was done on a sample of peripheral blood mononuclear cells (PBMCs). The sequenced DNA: TGTGCCAGCAGTGATATCCAGGGAAGGTTCGGAGAGACCCAGTACTTC. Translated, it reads CASSDIQGRFGETQYF.